The following is a T cell receptor (beta chain) sequence with its context. The table lists this clone with a count of one. Its antigen is not yet known. No base quality values were provided; no much bigger clone lies one nucleotide off. Collaborating institutions collected whole blood in K2EDTA tubes following their own protocols. Collaborator samples were shipped for TCRbeta analysis as frozen whole blood, isolated PBMCs, or DNA extracted from either sample type. This sample was included in a study of blood T cell repertoires in COVID-19 (dated by TCRdb to 2018 to 2021). General notes on the study: Collaborator samples came from the United States, Italy and Spain and covered acute and convalescent phases of COVID-19. The material from the prospective study consisted of cDNA or gDNA derived from T cells, B-cell-depleted T cells, or PBMCs. Subjects who had been exposed to COVID-19, were actively infected with it, or had recovered from it provided the deeply sampled blood TCRbeta repertoires that made up the dataset. The repertoires were released in a freely available public database meant as a resource for research on the immune response to SARS-CoV-2. Samples were obtained from the ongoing ImmuneRACE study (first 160 participants) and from some 1,300 subjects provided by 6 global collaborators. A de-identified subject ID, COVID-19 status, age in years and sex were almost always included in the sample metadata. Where HLA class I and class II types were available, the types were taken from metadata supplied by the sample provider, not from assay-based typing.

In the germline V gene, CDR1 corresponds to SGHRS and CDR2 to YFSETQ. The CDR3 has 14 amino acids, counting the end cysteine and phenylalanine. Just CDR3 DNA is preserved here, 42 bases in frame from base 1. V drops 4 bases and J drops 4 bases, leaving 11 bases in between. Overall results and qualifications from the work: The amount of clinical and demographic metadata varied by source and participant and was provided uncurated.

TCRbeta CDR3 regions were amplified from genomic DNA by means of the immunoSEQ Assay, a bias-controlled multiplex PCR. Concerning the study's data processing: Nucleated cell counts per sample were estimated from amplification of reference gene primers within the assay. To quantify the absolute abundance of each unique TCRbeta CDR3 rearrangement, sequence reads were collapsed and filtered. For each sample, productive Simpson clonality was calculated by taking the square root of Simpson's diversity index across productive rearrangements. TCRdb's version of the immuneACCESS table is confined to in-frame rearrangements and falls short of the full clone set. An unresolved V gene accounts for under half of the shortfall where checked; the remainder is of unknown origin. The V and J calls and clone size come from that table; D and trimming were worked out from the DNA. In all, the sample holds hundreds of thousands of clones, and around 87% of those were seen once. Together, the top ten hold around 1.4% of the sample.

The V gene is TRBV5-1 and the J gene is TRBJ2-2, and the D gene may be TRBD1, 6 bases matching. What was sequenced was peripheral blood. The sequence derives from a man between 70 and 80 years old with acute or convalescent COVID-19. Here the CDR3 is given as CASSRGQPTGELFF. The DNA sequence reads TGCGCCAGCAGCCGGGGACAACCCACCGGGGAGCTGTTTTTT.